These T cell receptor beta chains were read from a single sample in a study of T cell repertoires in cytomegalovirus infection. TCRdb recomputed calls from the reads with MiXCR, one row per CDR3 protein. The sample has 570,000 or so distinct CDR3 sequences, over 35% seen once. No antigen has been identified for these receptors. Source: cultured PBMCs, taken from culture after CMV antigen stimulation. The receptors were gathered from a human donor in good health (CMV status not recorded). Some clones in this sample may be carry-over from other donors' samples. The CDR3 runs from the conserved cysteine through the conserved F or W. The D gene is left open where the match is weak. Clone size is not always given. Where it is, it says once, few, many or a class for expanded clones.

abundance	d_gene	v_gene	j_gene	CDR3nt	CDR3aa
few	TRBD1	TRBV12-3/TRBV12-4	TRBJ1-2	TGTGCCAGCAGCCGGAACAGGGGGAGCTTTGGCGGCTACACCTTC	CASSRNRGSFGGYTF
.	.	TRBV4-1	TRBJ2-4	TGCGCCAGCAGCCAAGTCGGGATCCACCCGAAAAACATTCAGTACTTC	CASSQVGIHPKNIQYF
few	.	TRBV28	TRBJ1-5	TGTGCCAGCACCATGCGGGGGAACAATCAGCCCCAGCATTTT	CASTMRGNNQPQHF
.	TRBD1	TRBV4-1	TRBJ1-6	TGCGCCAGCAGCCAGGGGCGGGGGACAGGGAGGCGAGATTCACCCCTCCACTTT	CASSQGRGTGRRDSPLHF
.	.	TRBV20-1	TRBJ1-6	TGCAGTGCTAGAGAAGGCTCCCTGTCTTCACCCCTCCACTTT	CSAREGSLSSPLHF
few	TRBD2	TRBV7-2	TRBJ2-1	TGTGCCAGCAGCTTATCTCGGCTAGCGGGAGAGTATGAGCAGTTCTTC	CASSLSRLAGEYEQFF
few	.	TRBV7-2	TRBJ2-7	TGTGCCAGCAGCTTATCGGGGCGGGGCGAGCAGTACTTC	CASSLSGRGEQYF
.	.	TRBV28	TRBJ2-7	TGTGCCAGCAGTTTAGGTAGGGCAAACTACGAGCAGTACTTC	CASSLGRANYEQYF
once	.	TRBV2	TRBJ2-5	TGTGCCAGCAGTGAAACTTATGGGAATGAAGAGACCCAGTACTTC	CASSETYGNEETQYF
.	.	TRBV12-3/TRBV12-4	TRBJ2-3	TGTGCCAGCAGTTTTCCTTCCCCCAGGGCAGATACGCAGTATTTT	CASSFPSPRADTQYF
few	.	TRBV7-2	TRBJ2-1	TGTGCCAGCAGGCTCTCTGGATCTGGGAGTGAGCAGTTCTTC	CASRLSGSGSEQFF
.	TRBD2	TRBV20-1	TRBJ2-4	TGCAGTGTTAGCGGGACGGACATTCAGTACTTC	CSVSGTDIQYF
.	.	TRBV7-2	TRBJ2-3	TGTGCCAGCAGCAAACAGTTTTGGGGGGACCACACAGATACGCAGTATTTT	CASSKQFWGDHTDTQYF
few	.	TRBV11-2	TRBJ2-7	TGTGTCTCCGCGGGCAGCTCCTACGAGCAGTACTTC	CVSAGSSYEQYF
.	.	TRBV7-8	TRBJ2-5	TGTGCCAGCAGCCATGCTCTGGAGACCCAGTACTTC	CASSHALETQYF
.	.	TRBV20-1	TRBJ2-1	TGCAGTGCTATGGTCGGGGGAGGAAGCAATGAGCAGTTCTTC	CSAMVGGGSNEQFF
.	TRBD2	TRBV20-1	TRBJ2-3	TGCAGTGCTAGGGGGACTAGCGGGGGAGATACGCAGTATTTT	CSARGTSGGDTQYF
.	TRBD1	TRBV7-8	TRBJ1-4	TGTGCCAGCAGCTCGGGACAGGATGAAAAACTGTTTTTT	CASSSGQDEKLFF
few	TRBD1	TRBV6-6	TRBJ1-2	TGTGCCAGCACCCTAAGGACAGGGGATAGCTATGGCTACACCTTC	CASTLRTGDSYGYTF
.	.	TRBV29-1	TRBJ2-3	TGCAGCGTCATCTTATCGGGGGCGGGAGAGATCACAGATACGCAGTATTTT	CSVILSGAGEITDTQYF
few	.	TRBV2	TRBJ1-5	TGTGCCAGCAGTGGTTACAGGGCGGGTCAGCCCCAGCATTTT	CASSGYRAGQPQHF
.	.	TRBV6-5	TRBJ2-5	TGTGCCAGCAGTTACAATCCCGCCAGCCTCGAAGGGACCCAGTACTTC	CASSYNPASLEGTQYF
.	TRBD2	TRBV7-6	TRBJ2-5	TGTGCCAGCAGCGTAGCCACAGGGACTAGATTTGGGACCCAGTACTTC	CASSVATGTRFGTQYF
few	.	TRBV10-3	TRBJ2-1	TGTGCCGCAACGGGCCCCGATGGGGATGAGCAGTTCTTC	CAATGPDGDEQFF
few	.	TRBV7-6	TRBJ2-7	TGTGCCAGCAGTCCACTCGGGGGTTTCTACGAGCAGTACTTC	CASSPLGGFYEQYF
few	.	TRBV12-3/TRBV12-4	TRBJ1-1	TGTGCCAGCAGTTTAGTATGGGCCCCGAACCCTGAAGCTTTCTTT	CASSLVWAPNPEAFF
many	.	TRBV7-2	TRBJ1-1	TGTGCCAGCGGACCAATGGGGGTACACACTGAAGCTTTCTTT	CASGPMGVHTEAFF
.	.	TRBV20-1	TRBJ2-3	TGCAGTGCATCCCCGTCCGGGACTGACGACCCTTTGAGGAGGGCGCAGTATTTT	CSASPSGTDDPLRRAQYF
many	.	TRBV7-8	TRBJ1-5	TGTGCCAGCAGCTTAACAGCCCCAGCCGGGTCCCAGCATTTT	CASSLTAPAGSQHF
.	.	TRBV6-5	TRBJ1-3	TGTGCCAGCAGCTCGGCACCTCGGGGGAACACCATATATTTT	CASSSAPRGNTIYF
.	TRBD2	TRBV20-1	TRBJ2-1	TGCAGTGCCACGGGACTAGCGGGGTTAAGCTCCTACAATGAGCAGTTCTTC	CSATGLAGLSSYNEQFF
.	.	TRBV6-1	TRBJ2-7	TGTGCCAGCAGTACCGGCCGATACACCAGGGATTCACCCCCCTACGAGCAGTACTTC	CASSTGRYTRDSPPYEQYF
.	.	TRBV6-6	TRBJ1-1	TGTGCCAGCAGAACCGGGACATCCTTTAGGGCTTTCTTT	CASRTGTSFRAFF
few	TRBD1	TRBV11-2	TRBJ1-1	TGTGCCAGCAGACAGGGGATGAGGACTGAAGCTTTCTTT	CASRQGMRTEAFF
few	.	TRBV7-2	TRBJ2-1	TGTGCCAGCAACTTCTACAGGGACAATGAGCAGTTCTTC	CASNFYRDNEQFF
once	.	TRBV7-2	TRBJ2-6	TGTGCCAGCAGCTTAGCGAGACAGTCAGGTGGGGCCAACGTCCTGACTTTC	CASSLARQSGGANVLTF
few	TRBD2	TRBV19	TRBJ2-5	TGTGCCAGTAGTCGAGCGGGGCTGAAAGAGACCCAGTACTTC	CASSRAGLKETQYF
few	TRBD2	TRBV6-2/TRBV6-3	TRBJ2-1	TGTGCCAGCAGGGGGGGGGGACTTACCCCCCGTGAGCAGTTCTTC	CASRGGGLTPREQFF
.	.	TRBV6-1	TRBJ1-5	TGTGCCAGCAGTGGCCCCAGGGGTCCGAATCAGCCCCAGCATTTT	CASSGPRGPNQPQHF
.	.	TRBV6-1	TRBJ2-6	TGTGCCACCCACCCCGGGGGAACTTCTGGGGCCAACGTCCTGACTTTC	CATHPGGTSGANVLTF
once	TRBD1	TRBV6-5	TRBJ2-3	TGTGCCAGCCAAGACAGGGGGCTAGGAGATACGCAGTATTTT	CASQDRGLGDTQYF
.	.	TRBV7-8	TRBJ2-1	TGTGCCAGCAGGTCCCCCTCAACTAGCCAGGGTGAGCAGTTCTTC	CASRSPSTSQGEQFF
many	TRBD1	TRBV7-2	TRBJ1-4	TGTGCCAGCAGCCCGCGGACAGGGTGGGAAAAACTGTTTTTT	CASSPRTGWEKLFF
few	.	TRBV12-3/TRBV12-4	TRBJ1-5	TGTGCCAGCAGTTTTGGGCAGAACAATCAGCCCCAGCATTTT	CASSFGQNNQPQHF
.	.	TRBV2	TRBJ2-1	TGTGCCAGCAGGCGGAATGTCGGGCAGTTCTTC	CASRRNVGQFF
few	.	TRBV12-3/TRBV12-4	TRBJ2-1	TGTGCCAGCAGTTTAGCGCTAGGGAATGAGCAGTTCTTC	CASSLALGNEQFF
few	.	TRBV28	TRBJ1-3	TGTGCCAGCAGTTCCCCCTTGGAGGCTTTTACTGGAAACACCATATATTTT	CASSSPLEAFTGNTIYF
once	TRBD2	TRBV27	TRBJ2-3	TGTGCCAGCAGTTTAACCCCCCAGGGCGGGAGGTCAAATACGCAGTATTTT	CASSLTPQGGRSNTQYF
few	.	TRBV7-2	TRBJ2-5	TGTGCCAGCAGCTTATCTTGGCTAGGAGAGACCCAGTACTTC	CASSLSWLGETQYF
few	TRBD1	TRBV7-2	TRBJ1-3	TGTGCCAGCAGCCGGCTGGGACAGAGCTCTGGAAACACCATATATTTT	CASSRLGQSSGNTIYF
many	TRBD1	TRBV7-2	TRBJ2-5	TGTGCCAGCAGCCCCTCCCAGGGGGTGTCCGAGACCCAGTACTTC	CASSPSQGVSETQYF
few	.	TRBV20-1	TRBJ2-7	TGCAGTGCGCCCTCGGAGGAGCGTGGGGACTACGAGCAGTACTTC	CSAPSEERGDYEQYF
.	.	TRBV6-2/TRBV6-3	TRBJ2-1	TGTGCCAGCAGTCGATCTAGTGAGCAGTTCTTC	CASSRSSEQFF
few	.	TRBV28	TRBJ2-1	TGTGCCAGCAGTACCCCCGCGCCCGGGGACGATGAGCAGTTCTTC	CASSTPAPGDDEQFF
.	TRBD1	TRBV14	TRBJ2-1	TGTGCCAGCAGTGGACAGGGTAGCTCCTACAATGAGCAGTTCTTC	CASSGQGSSYNEQFF
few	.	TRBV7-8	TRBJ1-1	TGTGCCAGCAGCTCGATCGTTGGGGGGGGAGCTTTCTTT	CASSSIVGGGAFF
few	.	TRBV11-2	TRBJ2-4	TGTGCCAGCAGCTTATCCTTGGTAGCCAGCAAGAGGAAAAACATTCAGTACTTC	CASSLSLVASKRKNIQYF